These 26 T cell receptor beta chains came from one sample sequenced in a study of blood T cell repertoires in COVID-19. TCRdb keeps only in-frame clones here, not all; method: immunoSEQ multiplex PCR. Among over 250,000 clones listed, 88% were seen once. The specimen was peripheral blood. All receptors come from a woman between 65 and 79 years old with COVID-19, enrolled during active disease.

Here the CDR3 reads CASSSPSWGPNTGELFF. Written as DNA, the CDR3 is TGTGCCAGCAGCTCCCCCTCTTGGGGCCCCAACACCGGGGAGCTGTTTTTT. J is TRBJ2-2 and V is TRBV5-5; D might be TRBD1 (5 bases). Germline CDR1 and CDR2: SGHKS and YYEKEE (reference sequence). CDR3 length: 17 residues. V gave up 3 bases and J gave up 2 bases, with 17 bases separating them.

As concerns this clone: A read error may account for a junction end that differs from germline. The chain is built from TRBV9 and TRBJ1-6, with D unresolved. The CDR3 runs to 12 residues. CDR1 and CDR2 (germline): SGDLS, YYNGEE. In nucleotides, the CDR3 is TGTGCCAGCAGCCCGAGACGCGGGATCCTCTTTTTT. Amino acid sequence: CASSPRRGILFF.

The J gene is TRBJ1-2, the V gene TRBV4-2; D remains unclear. Between the trimmed V and J ends, which lost 3 bases and 4 bases, there was a span of 9 bases. Germline CDR1 is LGHNA and CDR2 is YNFKEQ. CDR3 length: 13 residues. CDR3 sequence (DNA): TGTGCCAGCAGCCAGCGGAATAGCTATGGCTACACCTTC. It translates to CASSQRNSYGYTF.

The chain links TRBV10-3 to TRBJ1-5, with 7 positions matching TRBD1. V lost 3 bases, J lost 4 bases, and 3 bases stayed unmatched. Germline V lookup: CDR1 ENHRY, CDR2 SYGVKD. CDR3 length: 14 residues. In nucleotides, the CDR3 is TGTGCCATCAGTGACAGGGGGGAGAATCAGCCCCAGCATTTT. It translates to CAISDRGENQPQHF.

V gene TRBV9 combines with J gene TRBJ1-1; D is unresolved. Per germline, CDR1 SGDLS and CDR2 YYNGEE. CDR3 length equals 14 residues. V was pared by 2 bases and J by 1 base, with 9 bases between. For the CDR3, the DNA is TGTGCCAGCAGCGTCGGACTCGCGAACACTGAAGCTTTCTTT. As protein: CASSVGLANTEAFF.

The chain employs TRBV20-1 and TRBJ1-2; 10 bases line up with TRBD1. Unmatched junction bases numbered 1, after V lost 6 bases and J lost 6 bases. The CDR3 totals 11 residues. CDR1 and CDR2 (germline): DFQATT, SNEGSKA (reference sequence). CDR3 sequence: CSAGTGDGYTF. CDR3 sequence (DNA): TGCAGTGCAGGGACAGGGGATGGCTACACCTTC.

This clone was observed once. The CDR3 coding sequence is TGTGCCAGCAGCTTAGGCGGGCGTCGGGGCACTGAAGCTTTCTTT. It codes for CASSLGGRRGTEAFF. The chain combines TRBV11-3 with TRBJ1-1; D remains ambiguous. The germline gives CDR1 SGHNT, CDR2 YENEEA. V was trimmed by 1 base and J by 4 bases, leaving 13 bases between them. This CDR3 comprises 15 residues.

The chain joins TRBV6-5 to TRBJ1-5; no firm D call. The CDR3 totals 14 residues. The V gene's germline CDR1 is MNHEY and CDR2 SVGAGI. Trimming took off 7 bases at V and 0 bases at J, with 10 bases between the two ends. The CDR3 spells CASNPGNSNQPQHF. The CDR3 bases are TGTGCCAGCAATCCAGGTAATAGCAATCAGCCCCAGCATTTT.

This rearrangement joins TRBV4-3 to TRBJ2-1; weak D call: TRBD2 (6 bases). V lost 0 bases and J 4 bases, leaving 10 bases between the germline ends. The CDR3 runs 15 residues. CDR1 and CDR2 (germline): LGHNA, YSLEER. The CDR3 nucleotides are TGCGCCAGCAGCCAAGATCAACTAGCTTACAATGAGCAGTTCTTC. Translation: CASSQDQLAYNEQFF.

This rearrangement joins TRBV11-3 to TRBJ2-1; 11 positions agree with TRBD2. The CDR3 covers 17 residues. V shed 1 base, J shed 9 bases, and the junction held 11 bases outside the gene matches. CDR1 is SGHNT and CDR2 is YENEEA in the germline V gene. The CDR3 protein is CASSLVAGGPVSGEQFF. CDR3 nucleotide sequence: TGTGCCAGCAGCTTAGTAGCGGGAGGGCCCGTCTCGGGTGAGCAGTTCTTC.

The V call is TRBV11-3, the J call TRBJ2-3; 9 nucleotides match TRBD2. The germline gives CDR1 SGHNT, CDR2 YENEEA. The V gene end was trimmed by 0 bases and the J gene end by 9 bases; junction bases not matched to a gene: 4. The CDR3 spans 14 residues. The CDR3 region is CASSLDPTSGTQYF. The CDR3 DNA reads TGTGCCAGCAGCTTAGATCCCACTAGCGGGACGCAGTATTTT.

The V call is TRBV15, the J call TRBJ2-5, with TRBD1 identical over 11 bases. Trimming removed 3 bases from V and 3 bases from J; junction bases left unmatched: 6. The CDR3 length is 16 residues. Germline values: CDR1 LNHNV, CDR2 YYDKDF (reference sequence). The DNA for the CDR3 is TGTGCCACCAGCAGGCTACCGGGACAGGGGGAAGAGACCCAGTACTTC. As protein: CATSRLPGQGEETQYF.

The chain carries TRBV7-9 and TRBJ2-1, with D possibly TRBD1 on 6 matching bases. This CDR3 spans 16 amino acids. Germline V gene sequence: CDR1 SEHNR, CDR2 FQNEAQ (reference sequence). V was trimmed by 3 bases and J by 6 bases, leaving 18 bases between them. The CDR3 loop reads CASSFAGTTNLNEQFF. The CDR3 DNA sequence: TGTGCCAGCAGCTTCGCCGGGACAACTAACCTCAATGAGCAGTTCTTC.

This chain connects TRBV6-2 or TRBV6-3 to TRBJ1-2; TRBD1 matches at 7 bases. CDR3 length equals 15 residues. V shed 4 bases and J 4 bases; nucleotides not matched to a gene: 9. CDR1 is MNHEY and CDR2 is SVGEGT in the germline V gene. The CDR3 sequence is CASSLKGAMTYGYTF. The CDR3 nucleotides read TGTGCCAGCAGTTTGAAGGGGGCGATGACCTATGGCTACACCTTC.

The chain has TRBV12-3 or TRBV12-4 and TRBJ2-3; D is undetermined. This CDR3 spans 12 amino acids. V was cut by 1 base and J by 4 bases, with 3 bases left in between. CDR3 loop: CASSLVADTQYF. CDR3 DNA sequence: TGTGCCAGCAGTTTAGTCGCAGATACGCAGTATTTT.

Here the CDR3 reads CASSPARSPGKQYF. CDR3 nucleotide sequence: TGTGCCAGCAGCCCCGCCCGAAGCCCAGGAAAGCAGTACTTC. The rearrangement joins TRBV11-3 to TRBJ2-7, with D unresolved. Deletions cut 5 bases from V and 8 bases from J, with 19 bases between. The CDR3 is made up of 14 amino acids. Germline CDR1 SGHNT, CDR2 YENEEA.

The V call is TRBV11-1, the J call TRBJ1-5, with TRBD1 matching 7 bases. This CDR3 has 15 residues. J was trimmed by 0 bases and V by 5 bases; bases with no gene match: 4. The germline V gene encodes CDR1 SGHAT and CDR2 FQDESV (reference sequence). CDR3 in amino acids: CASSPGQTSNQPQHF. CDR3 in DNA: TGTGCCAGCAGCCCGGGACAGACTAGCAATCAGCCCCAGCATTTT.

The chain uses TRBV28 and TRBJ2-3; 8 bases map to TRBD2. The germline CDR1 and CDR2 sequences are MDHEN and SYDVKM. V shed 3 bases and J 0 bases; nucleotides not matched to a gene: 23. CDR3 length: 22 residues. CDR3 in amino acids: CASSLWGGSGTRGIESTDTQYF. The CDR3 bases are TGTGCCAGCAGTTTGTGGGGAGGGAGCGGGACTAGGGGGATCGAAAGCACAGATACGCAGTATTTT.

The gene calls are TRBV7-9 and TRBJ1-2; D ambiguous. V was pared by 1 base and J by 7 bases, with 13 bases between. The CDR3 runs to 14 residues. Germline V lookup: CDR1 SEHNR, CDR2 FQNEAQ (reference sequence). The CDR3 DNA sequence: TGTGCCAGCAGCTTAGGTGGTTCTGAGAGTGGCTACACCTTC. Residues: CASSLGGSESGYTF. The full variable domain, with the rest looked up from reference TRBV7-9 and TRBJ1-2, is DTGVSQNPRHKITKRGQNVTFRCDPISEHNRLYWYRQTLGQGPEFLTYFQNEAQLEKSRLLSDRFSAERPKGSFSTLEIQRTEQGDSAMYLCASSLGGSESGYTFGSGTRLTVV.

This rearrangement joins TRBV7-8 to TRBJ1-5; 11 nucleotides match TRBD1. Germline values: CDR1 SGHVS, CDR2 FQNEAQ. This CDR3 spans 16 amino acids. The V segment lost 0 bases and the J segment 5 bases; nucleotides outside the gene matches: 3. The CDR3 reads CASSLAPGQGDQPQHF. CDR3 nucleotides: TGTGCCAGCAGCTTAGCTCCGGGACAGGGGGATCAGCCCCAGCATTTT.

This chain connects TRBV6-5 to TRBJ2-1, with D perhaps matching TRBD1 (6 bases). CDR3 length equals 14 residues. Trimming took off 2 bases at V and 5 bases at J, with 10 bases between the two ends. The germline gives CDR1 MNHEY, CDR2 SVGAGI. For the CDR3, the DNA is TGTGCCAGCAGTTACGGACAGATCAACAATGAGCAGTTCTTC. As protein: CASSYGQINNEQFF.

CDR3 nucleotides: TGCGCCAGCAGCCAAGATCTCCAGTCCTATAATTCACCCCTCCACTTT. The encoded protein is CASSQDLQSYNSPLHF. V and J are TRBV4-3 and TRBJ1-6, with D hard to call. CDR1 is LGHNA, CDR2 YSLEER, per germline. CDR3 length: 16 amino acids. The V end lost 0 bases, the J end lost 1 base, and 7 bases lay between the germline ends.

The gene calls are TRBV15 and TRBJ2-2; D is ambiguous. This CDR3 contains 13 residues. Germline assignment: CDR1 LNHNV and CDR2 YYDKDF (reference sequence). Trimming stripped 5 bases from V and 3 bases from J, with 7 bases between. CDR3 residues: CATSHRDTGELFF. DNA of the CDR3: TGTGCCACCAGCCACAGAGACACCGGGGAGCTGTTTTTT.

A single count supports this clone. The chain links TRBV20-1 to TRBJ1-5, with 10 nucleotides matching TRBD1. The CDR3 is made up of 14 amino acids. The ends lost 3 bases at V and 6 bases at J; junction bases unmatched: 5. CDR1 and CDR2 (germline): DFQATT, SNEGSKA (reference sequence). For the CDR3, the DNA is TGCAGTGCTAGTAGGGGGACAGGGGTTCAGCCCCAGCATTTT. Translation: CSASRGTGVQPQHF.

The chain joins TRBV29-1 to TRBJ1-3, with D perhaps TRBD1 (6 bases). In germline, CDR1 is SQVTM, CDR2 ANQGSEA. The V and J ends lost 4 bases and 1 base respectively, with 11 bases between them. The CDR3 is 14 residues long. The CDR3: CSVGSQGSGNTIYF. The CDR3, as DNA: TGCAGCGTTGGCAGCCAGGGGTCTGGAAACACCATATATTTT. Together with reference TRBV29-1 and TRBJ1-3, the CDR3 gives the full variable domain: SAVISQKPSRDICQRGTSLTIQCQVDSQVTMMFWYRQQPGQSLTLIATANQGSEATYESGFVIDKFPISRPNLTFSTLTVSNMSPEDSSIYLCSVGSQGSGNTIYFGEGSWLTVV.

V is TRBV2 and J is TRBJ1-5; 7 nucleotides match TRBD1. The CDR3 is 16 residues long. V dropped 6 bases and J dropped 2; count of bases not matched to a gene: 10. Germline V gene sequence: CDR1 SNHLY, CDR2 FYNNEI. In DNA form, the CDR3 reads TGTGCCAGCAGACCTCAGGGGGGTTCGGGCAATCAGCCCCAGCATTTT. Translated: CASRPQGGSGNQPQHF.